What follows are 32 T cell receptor beta chains derived from one specimen sequenced in a study of blood T cell repertoires in COVID-19 (dated by TCRdb to 2020 to 2021). Libraries were built with the immunoSEQ multiplex PCR assay. Held by TCRdb, this immuneACCESS table contains in-frame sequences only and omits some clones. Under half of the omission traces to an unresolved V gene where checked; the cause of the rest is unknown. This sample lists roughly 160,000 clones; roughly 70% were detected once. The top ten clones comprise 2.5% to 3% of the sample. Input material: peripheral blood. Receptor source: a woman older than 75 with acute or convalescent COVID-19.

V is TRBV28 and J is TRBJ2-1; 10 bases line up with TRBD2. The CDR3 runs 18 residues. CDR1 is MDHEN and CDR2 is SYDVKM in the germline V gene. The V and J ends lost 5 bases and 5 bases, in that order; junction bases with no gene match: 15. The CDR3 DNA is TGTGCCAGCAGTCTAGGGTGGGCTAGCGGGAGTTCGGACAATGAGCAGTTCTTC. Amino acid sequence: CASSLGWASGSSDNEQFF.

The chain is built from TRBV29-1 and TRBJ1-1; a possible D gene is TRBD1 (6 bases). CDR1 is SQVTM, CDR2 ANQGSEA, per germline. Trimming cost V 6 bases and J 4 bases, with 18 bases left between them. The CDR3 contains 14 residues. CDR3 nucleotide sequence: TGCAGCGTCTGGACAGTGGCCCCGATCACTGAAGCTTTCTTT. Encoded protein: CSVWTVAPITEAFF. The complete variable domain, with remaining parts taken from reference TRBV29-1 and TRBJ1-1, reads SAVISQKPSRDICQRGTSLTIQCQVDSQVTMMFWYRQQPGQSLTLIATANQGSEATYESGFVIDKFPISRPNLTFSTLTVSNMSPEDSSIYLCSVWTVAPITEAFFGQGTRLTVV.

The chain combines TRBV7-8 with TRBJ2-7, with 8 bases fitting TRBD2. Germline CDR1 SGHVS, CDR2 FQNEAQ. The J segment lost 2 bases and the V segment lost 3 bases, leaving 12 bases of the junction unmatched. This CDR3 is 17 amino acids long. CDR3 residues: CASSFGGGSGSAYEQYF. DNA for the CDR3: TGTGCCAGCAGCTTCGGAGGTGGGAGCGGGAGTGCCTACGAGCAGTACTTC. Combining the CDR3 with reference TRBV7-8 and TRBJ2-7 gives the whole variable domain GAGVSQSPRYKVAKRGQDVALRCDPISGHVSLFWYQQALGQGPEFLTYFQNEAQLDKSGLPSDRFFAERPEGSVSTLKIQRTQQEDSAVYLCASSFGGGSGSAYEQYFGPGTRLTVT.

The V and J genes are TRBV11-2 and TRBJ2-7; 10 bases agree with TRBD2. The V gene end was trimmed by 1 base and the J gene end by 0 bases; junction bases not matched to a gene: 9. CDR1 SGHAT and CDR2 FQNNGV come from the germline V gene. The CDR3 has 18 amino acids. The CDR3 region is CASSLGEREGHSSYEQYF. CDR3 coding DNA: TGTGCCAGCAGCTTAGGTGAGCGGGAGGGCCATAGCTCCTACGAGCAGTACTTC.

The chain recombines TRBV5-1 with TRBJ2-2; TRBD1 agrees at 7 bases. The CDR3 contains 13 residues. J lost 9 bases, V lost 2 bases, and 4 bases had no gene match. CDR1 and CDR2 (germline): SGHRS, YFSETQ. Here the CDR3 DNA reads TGCGCCAGCAGCTTTACAGGGGAGCGGGAGCTGTTTTTT. Its protein is CASSFTGERELFF.

The chain is built from TRBV6-5 and TRBJ2-7; D might be TRBD1 (6 bases). The germline gives CDR1 MNHEY, CDR2 SVGAGI. This CDR3 has 14 amino acids. Trimming removed 7 bases at V and 0 bases at J, with 13 bases between. The CDR3 bases are TGTGCCAGCAACAGTGGGGGCCCCTCCTACGAGCAGTACTTC. Its translation is CASNSGGPSYEQYF.

The chain carries TRBV4-1 and TRBJ1-4, with D perhaps matching TRBD1 (5 bases). V was clipped by 0 bases and J by 6 bases, with 20 bases between them. CDR1 MGHRA and CDR2 YSYEKL come from the germline V gene. The CDR3 consists of 18 residues. The CDR3 DNA is TGCGCCAGCAGCCAAGATAGTCCCAGTAGGGCCAGGGATGAAAAACTGTTTTTT. Translation: CASSQDSPSRARDEKLFF.

The chain carries TRBV5-4 and TRBJ1-4; D might be TRBD1 (5 bases). CDR3 length: 16 amino acids. Trimming removed 4 bases from V and 3 bases from J, with 16 bases in between. Germline CDR1 reads SGHNT; CDR2 reads YYREEE (reference sequence). The CDR3 bases are TGTGCCAGCAGCCCCACGGGGGTGTACCCTAATGAAAAACTGTTTTTT. Translation gives CASSPTGVYPNEKLFF.

The chain combines TRBV28 with TRBJ2-3; 12 bases agree with TRBD2. V shed 5 bases and J 0 bases; nucleotides not matched to a gene: 6. This CDR3 has 17 residues. The germline V gene encodes CDR1 MDHEN and CDR2 SYDVKM. The chain's CDR3 is CASSTPGTSGSTDTQYF. The CDR3 region has the DNA TGTGCCAGCAGTACGCCCGGGACTAGCGGGAGCACAGATACGCAGTATTTT.

This clone was counted a few times. The chain is built from TRBV19 and TRBJ2-1; TRBD2 matches at 14 bases. With V trimmed by 5 bases and J by 8 bases, 8 bases remained unmatched. CDR3 length: 16 amino acids. Germline V lookup: CDR1 LNHDA, CDR2 SQIVND (reference sequence). This CDR3 reads CASSVPRTSGRHEQFF. The CDR3 DNA is TGTGCCAGTAGTGTCCCTCGGACTAGCGGGAGGCATGAGCAGTTCTTC.

The chain links TRBV11-2 to TRBJ1-4, with D perhaps TRBD1 (5 bases). The CDR3 has 14 amino acids. V dropped 1 base and J dropped 8 bases, with 11 bases sitting between them. Per germline, CDR1 SGHAT and CDR2 FQNNGV. The CDR3 spells CASSLVQGSEKLFF. The CDR3 bases are TGTGCCAGCAGCTTAGTCCAGGGAAGCGAAAAACTGTTTTTT.

This chain joins TRBV7-8 and TRBJ2-1; possible D gene TRBD2, 6 bases. CDR1 is SGHVS and CDR2 is FQNEAQ in the germline V gene. The CDR3 has 12 amino acids. With 5 bases removed from V and 16 bases from J, the gap between germline ends came to 18 bases. The CDR3 DNA sequence: TGTGCCAGCAGCCAACAAACCGGGACTCCCTTCTTC. Translated: CASSQQTGTPFF. The variable domain in full, completed from reference TRBV7-8 and TRBJ2-1, reads GAGVSQSPRYKVAKRGQDVALRCDPISGHVSLFWYQQALGQGPEFLTYFQNEAQLDKSGLPSDRFFAERPEGSVSTLKIQRTQQEDSAVYLCASSQQTGTPFFGPGTRLTVL.

The CDR3 DNA is TGTGCCATCAGTGCTGGGACTAGCGGAGCCCACACCGGGGAGCTGTTTTTT. Its translation is CAISAGTSGAHTGELFF. V gene TRBV10-3 combines with J gene TRBJ2-2; 11 nucleotides match TRBD2. Germline V gene sequence: CDR1 ENHRY, CDR2 SYGVKD. The CDR3 consists of 17 residues. The junction had 7 bases not matched to a gene; V was cut back by 4 bases and J by 3 bases.

The J gene is TRBJ2-1, the V gene TRBV27; the D gene is possibly TRBD2 (6 bases). This CDR3 region has 14 residues. Germline CDR1 and CDR2: MNHEY and SMNVEV (reference sequence). Between the trimmed V and J ends, which lost 8 bases and 2 bases, there was a span of 13 bases. The CDR3 here is CASAVGGTYNEQFF. The CDR3 DNA sequence: TGTGCCAGCGCCGTCGGGGGAACCTACAATGAGCAGTTCTTC.

The CDR3 nucleotides are TGTGCCAGCAGTTCCCTAAGGAGCATAAGCACAGATACGCAGTATTTT. Translated, it gives CASSSLRSISTDTQYF. The V gene is TRBV6-2 or TRBV6-3, the J gene TRBJ2-3, with no clear D. Trimming removed 4 bases at V and 0 bases at J, with 14 bases between. In germline, CDR1 is MNHEY, CDR2 SVGEGT. The CDR3 totals 16 residues.

The chain uses TRBV18 and TRBJ1-5; 8 bases are shared with TRBD1. The CDR3 runs 15 residues. J was trimmed by 4 bases and V by 6 bases; bases with no gene match: 8. Germline assignment: CDR1 KGHSH and CDR2 LQKENI. The CDR3 DNA sequence: TGTGCCAGCTCTCAACAGGGGGAGGTAAATCAGCCCCAGCATTTT. Translation: CASSQQGEVNQPQHF.

This clone was seen a few times. CDR3 in DNA: TGTGCAGTCCCGGAGGGGAAATATGGCTACACCTTC. Translating gives CAVPEGKYGYTF. The chain uses TRBV2 and TRBJ1-2; perhaps TRBD1 as D (5 bases). CDR1 and CDR2 (germline): SNHLY, FYNNEI. The CDR3 is 12 residues long.

The chain employs TRBV27 and TRBJ1-2; 7 bases agree with TRBD1. CDR3 size: 13 residues. CDR1 MNHEY and CDR2 SMNVEV come from the germline V gene (reference sequence). Unmatched junction bases numbered 6, after V lost 3 bases and J lost 8 bases. The DNA for the CDR3 is TGTGCCAGCAGTTTTGACAGGGCGAGCGGCTACACCTTC. It is translated as CASSFDRASGYTF.

This clone has more than one count but fewer than ten. The chain joins TRBV19 to TRBJ1-1; 8 bases map to TRBD1. The CDR3 is 17 residues long. V lost 0 bases and J lost 5; bases outside the gene matches: 11. Germline V CDR1 and CDR2: LNHDA, SQIVND (reference sequence). The CDR3 is CASSIDLQGGLGTEAFF. Here the CDR3 DNA reads TGTGCCAGTAGTATAGATCTACAGGGGGGCTTGGGAACTGAAGCTTTCTTT.

As concerns this clone: Additional DNA sequences in this sample encode the identical CDR3. This chain links TRBV3-1 (or the pseudogene TRBV3-2) with TRBJ2-1, with TRBD2 matching over 9 bases. The germline V gene encodes CDR1 LGHDT and CDR2 YNNKEL (reference sequence). Trimming removed 4 bases from V and 5 bases from J; junction bases left unmatched: 3. The CDR3 extends over 14 amino acids. CDR3 nucleotide sequence: TGTGCCAGCAGCCCGACTAGCGGCCACAATGAGCAGTTCTTC. Encoded protein: CASSPTSGHNEQFF.

A remark on this clone: The germline gene is not matched at one end of the junction; a read error may be the cause. V and J are TRBV5-4 and TRBJ2-7; 8 nucleotides match TRBD2. This CDR3 is built from 14 residues. Per germline, CDR1 SGHNT and CDR2 YYREEE (reference sequence). CDR3: CASRLGYGRGEQYF. CDR3 nucleotide sequence: TGTGCCAGCAGGTTGGGGTACGGGAGGGGCGAGCAGTACTTC.

The J gene is TRBJ2-1, the V gene TRBV5-4; a possible D gene is TRBD2 (5 bases). V lost 4 bases and J lost 0, with 17 bases in between. The CDR3 runs 17 residues. Per the germline V gene, CDR1 is SGHNT and CDR2 is YYREEE (reference sequence). CDR3 residues: CASSRTDGTSSYNEQFF. The DNA for the CDR3 is TGTGCCAGCAGCAGGACGGACGGAACTAGCTCCTACAATGAGCAGTTCTTC.

At least ten counts were recorded for this clone. The gene calls are TRBV11-2 and TRBJ2-7; 7 positions match TRBD2. The length of the CDR3 is 14 residues. The germline gives CDR1 SGHAT, CDR2 FQNNGV. With V trimmed by 4 bases and J by 2 bases, 5 bases remained unmatched. The CDR3 DNA reads as TGTGCCAGCAGCTCAGTAGCGGGTACCTACGAGCAGTACTTC. Protein: CASSSVAGTYEQYF. The full variable domain, with the rest looked up from reference TRBV11-2 and TRBJ2-7, is EAGVAQSPRYKIIEKRQSVAFWCNPISGHATLYWYQQILGQGPKLLIQFQNNGVVDDSQLPKDRFSAERLKGVDSTLKIQPAKLEDSAVYLCASSSVAGTYEQYFGPGTRLTVT.

The sample holds one count of this clone. The chain has TRBV29-1 and TRBJ1-6; 11 nucleotides line up with TRBD1. Unmatched junction bases numbered 8, after V lost 6 bases and J lost 10 bases. This CDR3 is built from 14 residues. CDR1 SQVTM and CDR2 ANQGSEA come from the germline V gene. The CDR3 loop reads CSVRGQGEGSPLHF. The CDR3, as DNA: TGCAGCGTGAGGGGACAGGGGGAAGGGTCACCCCTCCACTTT. The full variable domain, rest sourced from reference TRBV29-1 and TRBJ1-6, is SAVISQKPSRDICQRGTSLTIQCQVDSQVTMMFWYRQQPGQSLTLIATANQGSEATYESGFVIDKFPISRPNLTFSTLTVSNMSPEDSSIYLCSVRGQGEGSPLHFGNGTRLTVT.

The chain joins TRBV7-9 to TRBJ2-7, with TRBD2 identical over 12 bases. V lost 4 bases to trimming and J lost 0 bases; unmatched junction nucleotides: 10. Per germline, CDR1 SEHNR and CDR2 FQNEAQ (reference sequence). The CDR3 loop spans 18 amino acids. This CDR3 is CASSSPRTSGASSYEQYF. In nucleotides, the CDR3 is TGTGCCAGCAGCTCCCCTAGGACTAGCGGGGCCTCCTCCTACGAGCAGTACTTC.

The chain links TRBV4-3 to TRBJ2-3; D is perhaps TRBD1 (6 bases). The CDR3 loop spans 15 amino acids. The V end was cut by 2 bases, the J end by 3 bases, with 12 bases between. Germline CDR1 and CDR2: LGHNA and YSLEER. CDR3 amino acids: CASSQTGRGTDTQYF. In DNA, the CDR3 is TGCGCCAGCAGCCAAACAGGGCGAGGTACAGATACGCAGTATTTT.

V gene TRBV2 combines with J gene TRBJ1-1; TRBD1 matches 8 bases. Germline CDR1 reads SNHLY; CDR2 reads FYNNEI. The CDR3 runs 15 residues. Trimming at V came to 9 bases and at J to 5 bases, leaving 14 bases not matched to a gene. Here the CDR3 DNA reads TGTGCCAGAACCAGCGCGCAGGGGGCGGGAACTGAAGCTTTCTTT. Translation gives CARTSAQGAGTEAFF.

The chain uses TRBV19 and TRBJ2-1, with D perhaps matching TRBD2 (5 bases). There are 16 residues in the CDR3. Trimming cost V 3 bases and J 6 bases, with 18 bases left between them. From germline, CDR1 is LNHDA and CDR2 SQIVND (reference sequence). The CDR3 sequence is CASSIRLAGLTNEQFF. The CDR3 nucleotides are TGTGCCAGTAGTATTAGATTGGCGGGTTTAACCAATGAGCAGTTCTTC. The full variable domain, its missing parts supplied by reference TRBV19 and TRBJ2-1, is DGGITQSPKYLFRKEGQNVTLSCEQNLNHDAMYWYRQDPGQGLRLIYYSQIVNDFQKGDIAEGYSVSREKKESFPLTVTSAQKNPTAFYLCASSIRLAGLTNEQFFGPGTRLTVL.

The rearrangement uses TRBV19 and TRBJ2-7; no firm D call. The CDR3 runs 14 residues. Germline V gene data show CDR1 as LNHDA and CDR2 as SQIVND (reference sequence). V lost 3 bases and J 0 bases, leaving 9 bases between the germline ends. The CDR3 DNA reads as TGTGCCAGTAGTATGAGCACTAACTCCTACGAGCAGTACTTC. This gives the protein CASSMSTNSYEQYF.

The chain couples TRBV28 to TRBJ2-3, with D tentatively TRBD1 (6 bases). V was shortened by 5 bases and J by 2 bases, with 14 bases between the two germline ends. CDR1 is MDHEN and CDR2 is SYDVKM in the germline V gene. The CDR3 spans 15 residues. The CDR3 DNA sequence: TGTGCCAGCAGTCCGGACAGTTCGGACACAGATACGCAGTATTTT. Translation gives CASSPDSSDTDTQYF.

This clone was seen a few times. V and J are TRBV5-1 and TRBJ2-7; D perhaps matches TRBD2 (5 bases). The CDR3 is made up of 12 amino acids. Germline CDR1 reads SGHRS; CDR2 reads YFSETQ. Deletions cut 1 base from V and 7 bases from J, with 9 bases between. The chain's CDR3 is CASSLTREEQYF. For the CDR3, the DNA is TGCGCCAGCAGCTTGACTAGAGAAGAGCAGTACTTC.

V is TRBV3-1 (or the pseudogene TRBV3-2) and J is TRBJ2-2; 7 nucleotides agree with TRBD2. The ends lost 4 bases at V and 7 bases at J; junction bases unmatched: 9. CDR3 length equals 15 residues. CDR1 and CDR2 from the germline V gene are LGHDT and YNNKEL (reference sequence). The CDR3 is CASSLQAGSGGELFF. The CDR3 nucleotides read TGTGCCAGCAGCCTCCAAGCGGGATCGGGCGGGGAGCTGTTTTTT.